This record looks at one TCR beta chain sequence and its context. This clone has more than one count but fewer than ten. Its antigen remains unidentified. Qualities for individual bases were not recorded, and no much larger clone is one base off. A single peripheral blood draw of roughly 0.11 L on average was collected from each donor into heparinised tubes. A BD FACSAria II and a panel including CD45RO, CCR7, CD25, CD127, CD95 and CD27 were used to sort naive, central memory, regulatory and stem cell-like memory CD4+ T cells. Every sorted population had a purity above 95%. Right away, PBMCs were isolated by Lymphoprep density gradient centrifugation and were stained directly, with no culture step. So that batch effects would be minimized, each experiment stained and sorted samples in pairs, pairing one healthy donor with one patient. These data are taken from a study of beta chain features in type 1 diabetes (dated by TCRdb to 2016 to 2019). General notes on the study: Mean age, gender distribution, total cell number and subset yield did not differ between patients and healthy donors. A total of roughly 99 million sorted cells were examined across all samples, and the number of cells per subset was strongly correlated with RNA yield. Regulatory and stem cell-like memory subsets were isolated from only 8 patients and 8 healthy donors, whereas naive and central memory subsets came from all 28 donors. The study compared the TCRB repertoires of sorted circulating CD4+ T cell subsets in recently diagnosed type 1 diabetes patients with those in matched healthy donors. Paper-wide results and their limitations: Patients with type 1 diabetes made fewer insertions and deleted more nucleotides at VDJ recombination sites, implying thymic rearrangement abnormalities. HLA sub-analyses involved small numbers of individuals, so any influence of HLA type on TCRB rearrangement remained unresolved. Type 1 diabetes patients showed a moderate but significant shortening of TCRB CDR3 length in all four CD4+ subsets. Because cDNA rather than genomic DNA was sequenced, highly expressing activated cells could have been over-represented, although no difference in activation and CD3 levels was found between groups. Naive, central memory and regulatory TCRB repertoires appeared to be more alike among patients than among healthy donors. Shorter templates might have been favored by PCR, but patient and control samples were amplified and corrected together, so both groups would have been affected equally by any skew.

The entire amount of isolated RNA was reverse transcribed using the High Capacity cDNA Reverse Transcription Kit, so the sequenced TCRB transcripts were expressed ones. Deep immunoSEQ sequencing was performed on naive, central memory and regulatory T cell samples, with an average of around 3.5 million total reads per sample. Sorted cells were lysed in RLT buffer and RNA was extracted with DNase-treated RNeasy Micro or Mini kits, depending on cell number. To prevent cross-contamination, every cell subset was processed on its own, while patient and healthy donor samples were processed together. TCRB sequences were amplified from cDNA with the immunoSEQ multiplex PCR, producing 87-bp fragments spanning the CDR3 region. The amplicons were sequenced using the Illumina HiSeq platform. The original methods were these. PCR bias was corrected computationally using synthetic template baselines, and reads within Hamming distance 2 were collapsed, with unmergeable singletons discarded. Reads were aligned against IMGT to assign V, D and J genes, CDR3 length and insertions or deletions at six rearrangement sites. Within each subset, clonotype counts were normalized to sorted cell number, after which true diversity and Gini coefficients were computed with the tcR R package. The overlap coefficient, calculated on TCRB nucleotide sequences, was used to measure repertoire sharing. TCRdb took this table from immuneACCESS and kept in-frame rearrangements with V and J called. Such tables lack part of the clones; where checked against another copy, unresolved V genes explain under half of the gap, and the rest is unexplained. V, J and clone size are taken as reported in that table, and D and trimming were inferred from the DNA itself. For this sample the table gives around 300,000 clones, of which 12% to 15% were detected only once. Roughly 6.7% of the sample is held by the ten biggest clonotypes.

The CDR3 holds 16 amino acids from the cysteine to the phenylalanine. The retained sequence is limited to the CDR3, 48 bases, with the frame set at the first base. Sequences SGHTA (CDR1) and FQGNSA (CDR2) are obtained from the germline V gene. Deletion took 3 bases off V and 4 bases off J, with a span of 16 bases between the germline ends. This clonotype was sampled from a man under 40 in good health. Sequencing used central memory CD4+ T cells from blood. Recombination connected TRBV7-2 to TRBJ1-3; the D region possibly corresponds to TRBD1 (6 bases align). The DNA is as follows: TGTGCCAGCAGCTTGTTTGGAGCAGGGGCCGGAAACACCATATATTTT. It translates as CASSLFGAGAGNTIYF. Reference TRBV7-2 and TRBJ1-3 proteins supply the regions before and after the CDR3; the full variable domain is: GAGVSQSPSNKVTEKGKDVELRCDPISGHTALYWYRQSLGQGLEFLIYFQGNSAPDKSGLPSDRFSAERTGGSVSTLTIQRTQQEDSAVYLCASSLFGAGAGNTIYFGEGSWLTVV.